The source of this T cell receptor (beta chain) is a study of blood T cell repertoires in COVID-19. Participants came from fewer than 25 US areas, aged about 18 to 89 years. In assigning cohorts, the study relied on participant-reported clinical history. As processed by the authors: Counts of nucleated cells, estimated from reference gene primer amplification, were obtained. Assay: immunoSEQ multiplex PCR; the TCRdb copy retains only in-frame clones and omits some. V and J calls and clone size come straight from that table; D and trimming were deduced from the DNA. The sample holds 250,000 to 300,000 clones, 80% to 95% seen once. The CDR3 is 13 residues long. CDR1 is GTSNPN and CDR2 is SVGIG in the germline V gene (reference sequence). J was trimmed by 5 bases and V by 1 base; bases with no gene match: 2.

This clonotype originated in a woman between 25 and 40 years old who had recovered from COVID-19. Sequenced input: PBMCs or T cells enriched from blood (not recorded which). The rearrangement joins TRBV30 to TRBJ1-5; 7 bases line up with TRBD1. CDR3 protein: CAWSDTGDQPQHF. The CDR3 region has the DNA TGTGCCTGGAGTGATACAGGGGATCAGCCCCAGCATTTT. Using reference TRBV30 and TRBJ1-5 for the parts outside the CDR3, the full variable domain is SQTIHQWPATLVQPVGSPLSLECTVEGTSNPNLYWYRQAAGRGLQLLFYSVGIGQISSEVPQNLSASRPQDRQFILSSKKLLLSDSGFYLCAWSDTGDQPQHFGDGTRLSIL.